The rows below give T cell receptor beta chains drawn from one sample of a study of T-cell memory formation after mild COVID-19. TCRdb reanalysed the 5' RACE reads using MiXCR and keeps one entry per CDR3 protein. The sample lists fewer than 250,000 distinct CDR3 sequences; approximately 10% were seen once. Material: PBMCs or a T cell subset sorted from them (not recorded which). These receptors all come from a man between 18 and 29 years old who had mild COVID-19 (a few samples of this study predate the infection). Cell type and time point are not known. The CDR3 runs from the conserved cysteine through the conserved F or W. Each record gives: V gene, J gene, D gene, clone size, CDR3 DNA, CDR3 protein. The D gene is left open where the match is weak. The listing skips clone size in some rows; elsewhere it reads once, few, many or a size class.

TRBV4-2	TRBJ2-2	NA	NA	TGTGCCAGCAGCCAAGATATGTCAGGGCTGGGCGGGGAGCTGTGTTTT	CASSQDMSGLGGELCF
TRBV4-2	TRBJ2-2	NA	few	TGTGCCAGCAGCCCTGAGAATGTGGCGGCCACCGGGGAGCTGTTTTTT	CASSPENVAATGELFF
TRBV12-3/TRBV12-4	TRBJ2-7	NA	NA	TGTGCCAGCAGTCTCCGTTCCTACGAGCAGTACTTC	CASSLRSYEQYF
TRBV6-2/TRBV6-3	TRBJ1-1	NA	NA	TGTGCCAGCAGCCCAGTGGCGGTAACTGAAGCTTTCTTT	CASSPVAVTEAFF
TRBV28	TRBJ2-1	NA	few	TGTGCCAGCAGTCTCCCACAGGTTAATGAGCAGTTCTTC	CASSLPQVNEQFF
TRBV3-1	TRBJ2-1	TRBD2	NA	TGTGCCAGCCGGGGGGTAGATGAGCAGTTCTTC	CASRGVDEQFF
TRBV4-1	TRBJ2-3	TRBD1	NA	TGCGCCAGCAGCCACCTCCGGGACAGGGAGGATACGCAGTATTTT	CASSHLRDREDTQYF
TRBV7-3	TRBJ2-5	NA	NA	TGTGCCAGCAGCTTCGATTTGATGGGGACCCAGTACTTC	CASSFDLMGTQYF
TRBV5-1	TRBJ2-7	NA	NA	TGCGCCAGCAGCCCTCAGGGACACTACGAGCAGTACTTC	CASSPQGHYEQYF
TRBV3-1	TRBJ2-5	NA	NA	TGTGCCAGCAACAAGGGGCGGGTACCTCAAGAGACCCAGTACTTC	CASNKGRVPQETQYF
TRBV7-9	TRBJ2-5	TRBD1	NA	TGTGCCAGCAGCCCGGGACAGGGGCACCAAGAGACCCAGTACTTC	CASSPGQGHQETQYF
TRBV11-2	TRBJ2-2	NA	NA	TGTGCCAGCAGCTTCACCGCCGGGGAGCTGTTTTTT	CASSFTAGELFF
TRBV5-1	TRBJ2-5	TRBD2	NA	TGCGCCAGCAGCTTGGAGGGAGCTAGCGGGGCCGAGACCCAGTACTTC	CASSLEGASGAETQYF
TRBV29-1	TRBJ2-5	NA	few	TGCAGCGCTAAAGGACATTCATCGGTTGAGACCCAGTACTTC	CSAKGHSSVETQYF
TRBV27	TRBJ2-1	NA	few	TGTGCCAGCAGCATGGACGGTAGCTCCTACAATGAGCAGTTCTTC	CASSMDGSSYNEQFF
TRBV6-1	TRBJ1-1	NA	few	TGTGCCAGCAGTCCACAGGGCGAAGCTTTCTTT	CASSPQGEAFF
TRBV5-4	TRBJ1-5	NA	NA	TGTGCCAGCAGCCCGGGGGGGCAGCTCCCTCAGCCCCAGCATTTT	CASSPGGQLPQPQHF
TRBV20-1	TRBJ2-3	NA	NA	TGCAGTGCAAAGGGTGGGCATTCCGCCGATCCGCAGTATTTT	CSAKGGHSADPQYF
TRBV2	TRBJ2-3	NA	NA	TGTGCCAGCAGGTCAGACAGCTACACAGATACGCAGTATTTT	CASRSDSYTDTQYF
TRBV7-2	TRBJ2-7	TRBD1	few	TGTGCCAGCAGCCCTGACAGGGGGCGCCACGAGCAGTACTTC	CASSPDRGRHEQYF
TRBV12-3/TRBV12-4	TRBJ2-7	NA	few	TGTGCCAGGAAAAACGAGCAGTACTTC	CARKNEQYF
TRBV9	TRBJ1-6	NA	few	TGTGCCAGCAGCAGCCGGGACCGCGAGAATTCACCCCTCCACTTT	CASSSRDRENSPLHF
TRBV5-1	TRBJ1-2	NA	few	TGCGCCAGCAGCGGATTCCCAGCTAACTATGGCTACACCTTC	CASSGFPANYGYTF
TRBV4-1	TRBJ1-1	NA	many	TGCGCCAGCAGCCACCTACATGTTAACACTGAAGCTTTCTTT	CASSHLHVNTEAFF
TRBV7-2	TRBJ1-5	NA	NA	TGTGCCAGCAGCTTAATCAGGGAGAGTCAGCCCCAGCATTTT	CASSLIRESQPQHF
TRBV4-3	TRBJ1-2	NA	NA	TGCGCCAGCAGCCCCGGGACGGCAGCTGGCTACACCTTC	CASSPGTAAGYTF
TRBV10-2	TRBJ1-3	NA	few	TGCGCCAGCCAACCAGCTCCCTCTGGAAACACCATATATTTT	CASQPAPSGNTIYF
TRBV5-1	TRBJ2-3	NA	NA	TGCGCCAGCAGCGGGGACAACACAGATACGCAGTATTTT	CASSGDNTDTQYF
TRBV2	TRBJ2-5	NA	few	TGTGCCAGCAGGGGAGACCAAGAGACCCAGTACTTC	CASRGDQETQYF
TRBV10-1	TRBJ2-5	NA	NA	TGCGCCAGCAGTGAGTCGTGGTCCCAAGAGACCCAGTACTTC	CASSESWSQETQYF
TRBV7-6	TRBJ2-3	NA	few	TGTGCCAGCAGCCCCGGACGGTCCCAAGGAGATACGCAGTATTTT	CASSPGRSQGDTQYF
TRBV12-3/TRBV12-4	TRBJ1-5	NA	NA	TGTGCCAGCAGTTTAACGAACAGGGGCAATCAGCCCCAGCATTTT	CASSLTNRGNQPQHF
TRBV7-6	TRBJ2-4	NA	few	TGTGCCAGCAGCTGGCCTGGGGTGGAGGGCACCGAAAACATTCAGTACTTC	CASSWPGVEGTENIQYF
TRBV5-1	TRBJ2-3	NA	many	TGCGCCAGCAGCTTCCACACAGATACGCAGTATTTT	CASSFHTDTQYF
TRBV20-1	TRBJ2-5	TRBD2	few	TGCAGTGCCCTAAGCGGGGGGGACCAAGAGACCCAGTACTTC	CSALSGGDQETQYF
TRBV7-2	TRBJ1-3	NA	few	TGTGCCAGCAGAATTAGCGGCTCTGGAAACACCATATATTTT	CASRISGSGNTIYF
TRBV5-1	TRBJ1-2	NA	NA	TGCGCCAGCAGGGCATCTGACTATGGCTACACCTTC	CASRASDYGYTF
TRBV5-5	TRBJ1-1	TRBD1	few	TGTGCCAGCAGCTCGGGACAGGGAGTGAACACTGAAGCTTTCTTT	CASSSGQGVNTEAFF
TRBV11-3	TRBJ2-3	NA	few	TGTGCCAGCAGCTTAGGAATCGCGGGTTCAGATACGCAGTATTTT	CASSLGIAGSDTQYF
TRBV5-1	TRBJ1-6	NA	few	TGCGCCAGCAGCTTGGATGGCACCCAGAGCTCCTATAATTCACCCCTCCACTTT	CASSLDGTQSSYNSPLHF
TRBV7-2	TRBJ2-5	TRBD2	few	TGTGCCAGCAGCCCGGAGGGACTAGCGGGGGGAGAGACCCAGTACTTC	CASSPEGLAGGETQYF
TRBV6-2/TRBV6-3	TRBJ2-5	NA	few	TGTGCCAGCAGTTACCCAAGACAATTCGGGGAGACCCAGTACTTC	CASSYPRQFGETQYF
TRBV7-9	TRBJ2-4	TRBD1	NA	TGTGCCAGCAGCTTTCGCCCGGACAGGGGGTTGAGCATTCAGTACTTC	CASSFRPDRGLSIQYF
TRBV20-1	TRBJ1-2	TRBD1	NA	TGCAGTGCTAGTCCTCAGGGGGCCAAGGGCTACACCTTC	CSASPQGAKGYTF
TRBV6-5	TRBJ1-2	NA	NA	TGTGCCAGCAGACCTCCGGCTGGATTCGGCGGCTACACCTTC	CASRPPAGFGGYTF
TRBV7-3	TRBJ2-3	TRBD1	NA	TGTGCCAGCAGCTTTCAAGGGGGCAACACAGATACGCAGTATTTT	CASSFQGGNTDTQYF